These T cell receptor beta chains were read from a single sample in a study of PD-1 blockade in classical Hodgkin lymphoma. Assay used: immunoSEQ multiplex PCR; TCRdb lists only in-frame clones, some missing. The repertoire includes 47,000 or so clones, around 90% of them detected once, and approximately 4.9% sits in the top ten. The sample comprised peripheral blood mononuclear cells (PBMCs). All receptors come from a human donor with classical Hodgkin lymphoma. Both conserved end residues are part of each CDR3. Fields, in order: V gene, J gene, clone size, D gene, CDR3 protein, CDR3 DNA. D genes are given only for firm matches. Rows may omit the clone size; those that give it use once, few, many or a size class.

TRBV28,TRBJ2-1,.,.,CASSTGPKLDSYNEQFF,TGTGCCAGCAGTACCGGACCAAAGCTAGACTCCTACAATGAGCAGTTCTTC
TRBV10-3,TRBJ2-2,.,TRBD2,CAIQISGRASTGELFF,TGTGCCATCCAGATTAGCGGGAGGGCTTCGACCGGGGAGCTGTTTTTT
TRBV11-2,TRBJ2-5,.,TRBD2,CASSPPRALAGQETQYF,TGTGCCAGCAGCCCCCCCCGGGCGCTAGCGGGACAAGAGACCCAGTACTTC
TRBV7-1,TRBJ1-1,.,TRBD1,CASSRWDRVRTEAFF,TGTGCCAGCAGCCGCTGGGACAGGGTGAGAACTGAAGCTTTCTTT
TRBV25-1,TRBJ1-5,.,TRBD1,CASSNRGGNQPQHF,TGTGCCAGCAGTAACAGGGGGGGCAATCAGCCCCAGCATTTT
TRBV20-1,TRBJ1-2,.,.,CSASNNYGYTF,TGCAGTGCATCAAATAACTATGGCTACACCTTC
TRBV28,TRBJ1-5,.,TRBD1,CASSYYRDSNQPQHF,TGTGCCAGCAGTTACTACCGGGACAGTAATCAGCCCCAGCATTTT
TRBV5-4,TRBJ2-5,.,TRBD2,CASTRLAGNRETQYF,TGTGCCAGCACGAGACTAGCGGGAAATCGGGAGACCCAGTACTTC
TRBV6-6,TRBJ2-7,.,.,CASSYSSHEQYF,TGTGCCAGCAGTTACTCAAGCCACGAGCAGTACTTC
TRBV25-1,TRBJ1-5,.,.,CASSPLSNQPQHF,TGTGCCAGCAGCCCTCTTAGCAATCAGCCCCAGCATTTT
TRBV5-1,TRBJ2-5,few,.,CASSLEQGRALTPRGQETQYF,TGCGCCAGCAGCTTGGAACAGGGTAGGGCCCTGACCCCTCGAGGGCAAGAGACCCAGTACTTC
TRBV6-1,TRBJ2-7,few,TRBD2,CASRPGGGSSYEQYF,TGTGCCAGCAGACCCGGCGGCGGGAGCTCCTACGAGCAGTACTTC
TRBV18,TRBJ1-1,.,TRBD1,CASSQGQLNTEAFF,TGTGCCAGCTCGCAGGGACAGTTGAACACTGAAGCTTTCTTT